This entry concerns a single T cell receptor (beta chain). Its antigen is still unknown. Unique molecular identifiers featured in each of the TCR beta cDNA libraries. TCRdb reprocessed the PCR reads via MiXCR and lists one record per CDR3 protein. The table records about 680,000 distinct CDR3 sequences, 59% of them present only once. This record comes from a study of post-analysis software for immune sequencing data. Whole-study findings and limits: Comparison of patients with controls showed five or six TRBV segments more frequent in patients, TRBV5-6, TRBV5-1 and TRBV20-1 among them. Controls had significantly higher normalized Chao1 diversity than multiple sclerosis patients.

The CDR3 contains 15 residues. Germline V gives CDR1 SGHRS, CDR2 YFSETQ. V lost 1 base to trimming and J lost 4 bases; unmatched junction nucleotides: 4. The sequence was obtained from a girl aged 2 to 10 with multiple sclerosis. This sequence joins TRBV5-1 and TRBJ2-7, with TRBD2 matching over 11 bases. The sequenced sample consisted of blood. This chain's CDR3 is CASSLISGGDYEQYF. The CDR3 nucleotides are TGCGCCAGCAGCTTGATTAGCGGGGGGGATTACGAGCAGTACTTC. The whole variable domain, filled in from reference TRBV5-1 and TRBJ2-7, reads KAGVTQTPRYLIKTRGQQVTLSCSPISGHRSVSWYQQTPGQGLQFLFEYFSETQRNKGNFPGRFSGRQFSNSRSEMNVSTLELGDSALYLCASSLISGGDYEQYFGPGTRLTVT.